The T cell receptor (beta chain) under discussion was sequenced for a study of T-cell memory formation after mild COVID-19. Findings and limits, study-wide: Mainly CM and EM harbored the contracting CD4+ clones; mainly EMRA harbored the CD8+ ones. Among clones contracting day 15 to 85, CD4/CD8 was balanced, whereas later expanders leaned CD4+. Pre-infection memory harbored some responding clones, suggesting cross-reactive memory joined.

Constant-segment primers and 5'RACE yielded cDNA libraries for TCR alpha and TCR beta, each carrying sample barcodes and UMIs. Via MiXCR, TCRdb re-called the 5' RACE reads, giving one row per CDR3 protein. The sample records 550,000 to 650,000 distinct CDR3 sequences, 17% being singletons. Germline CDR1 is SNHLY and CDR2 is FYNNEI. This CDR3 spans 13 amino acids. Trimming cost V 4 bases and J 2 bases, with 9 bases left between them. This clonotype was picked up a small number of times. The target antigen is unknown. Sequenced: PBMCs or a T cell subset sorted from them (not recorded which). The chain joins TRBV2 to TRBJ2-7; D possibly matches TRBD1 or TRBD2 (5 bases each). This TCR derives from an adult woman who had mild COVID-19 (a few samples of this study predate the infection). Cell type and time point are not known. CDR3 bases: TGTGCCAGCAGTGCGGGGCTAGCCTACGAGCAGTACTTC. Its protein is CASSAGLAYEQYF.